This T cell receptor (beta chain) was sequenced for a study of blood T cell repertoires in COVID-19. Overall study context: The samples span acute and convalescent COVID-19 from the United States, Italy and Spain.

V was trimmed by 5 bases and J by 7 bases, leaving 18 bases between them. In germline, CDR1 is MNHEY, CDR2 SVGEGT. The CDR3 is 15 residues long. Original processing methods: Counts of nucleated cells, estimated from reference gene primer amplification, were obtained. Assay: immunoSEQ multiplex PCR; the TCRdb copy retains only in-frame clones and omits some. That table supplies the V and J calls and clone size; D and trimming were determined from the DNA. The sample consists of about 69,000 clones, 85% to 95% of them appearing once. Material: peripheral blood. This sequence originates from a woman in her sixties with active COVID-19. The genes are TRBV6-2 or TRBV6-3 and TRBJ2-1, with D possibly matching TRBD2 (6 bases). The DNA of the CDR3 is TGTGCCAGCAGTCCCGGACTATCTATGAAGAATGAGCAGTTCTTC. This codes for CASSPGLSMKNEQFF.